The following is a TCR beta chain sequence with its context. This record comes from a study of cytomegalovirus exposure and HLA in healthy donors. V lost 5 bases and J lost 1, with 15 bases in between. This CDR3 is 16 amino acids long. Germline CDR1 reads MDHEN; CDR2 reads SYDVKM. Amplification used 60 Vbeta primers and 13 Jbeta primers. Produced via immunoSEQ multiplex PCR; TCRdb's table is partial and in-frame only. The table records 110,000 to 150,000 clones, about four fifths of them present only once. Material: PBMCs. This sequence was found in a woman younger than 35 in good health and CMV-seropositive. The rearrangement joins TRBV28 to TRBJ1-5; a weak D match, TRBD1 (5 bases). The CDR3 DNA follows: TGTGCCAGCAGTCCCATTAAAGACAGCAGCAATCAGCCCCAGCATTTT. This translates into CASSPIKDSSNQPQHF. Full variable domain (remainder filled in from reference TRBV28 and TRBJ1-5): DVKVTQSSRYLVKRTGEKVFLECVQDMDHENMFWYRQDPGLGLRLIYFSYDVKMKEKGDIPEGYSVSREKKERFSLILESASTNQTSMYLCASSPIKDSSNQPQHFGDGTRLSIL.